The 22 T cell receptor beta chains listed next were all sequenced from one sample in a study of cytomegalovirus exposure and HLA in healthy donors. The primer mix had 60 Vbeta and 13 Jbeta primers. Profiled with immunoSEQ multiplex PCR; TCRdb holds only in-frame clones, not every one. This sample has tens of thousands of clones, with around 8% found just once. Specimen: PBMCs. The receptor set was obtained from a man aged 45-65 years in good health and CMV-seronegative.

The genes are TRBV27 and TRBJ2-7; TRBD2 aligns across 7 bases. The CDR3 extends over 14 amino acids. The J segment lost 4 bases and the V segment lost 7 bases, leaving 10 bases of the junction unmatched. CDR1 is MNHEY, CDR2 SMNVEV, per germline (reference sequence). The CDR3 spells CASMSGAAPYEQYF. CDR3 DNA: TGTGCCAGCATGAGCGGGGCAGCACCTTACGAGCAGTACTTC.

The CDR3 loop reads CASSQGGGSTYEQYF. As DNA, the CDR3 is TGTGCCAGCAGCCAAGGCGGTGGCAGCACCTACGAGCAGTACTTC. The genes are TRBV14 and TRBJ2-7; D gene unclear. V lost 1 base to trimming and J lost 2 bases, with 12 bases between them. Germline assignment: CDR1 SGHDN and CDR2 FVKESK. CDR3 length: 15 amino acids.

This clone was recorded a few times. The same CDR3 can be traced to other DNA sequences in this sample. The rearrangement joins TRBV28 to TRBJ2-3; TRBD2 agrees at 9 bases. In germline, CDR1 is MDHEN, CDR2 SYDVKM. The CDR3 is 16 residues long. J lost 2 bases, V lost 5 bases, and 8 bases had no gene match. The CDR3, as DNA: TGTGCCAGCAGTATAGAGGGACTAGCCTTCACAGATACGCAGTATTTT. This gives the protein CASSIEGLAFTDTQYF.

The CDR3: CASSKKSRQGSNQPQHF. DNA for the CDR3: TGTGCCAGCAGTAAAAAGAGCCGACAGGGTAGCAATCAGCCCCAGCATTTT. V and J are TRBV2 and TRBJ1-5; 7 bases align to TRBD1. CDR1 is SNHLY and CDR2 is FYNNEI in the germline V gene. The CDR3 loop spans 17 amino acids. Germline trimming cut 5 bases from V and 0 bases from J; bases unmatched to any gene: 10.

Only a few counts were recorded for this clone. The gene calls are TRBV5-1 and TRBJ2-5; 7 bases fit TRBD2. CDR1 is SGHRS, CDR2 YFSETQ, per germline. CDR3 length: 15 amino acids. With V trimmed by 0 bases and J by 5 bases, 7 bases remained unmatched. CDR3 loop: CASSLGGGTMETQYF. CDR3 sequence (DNA): TGCGCCAGCAGCTTGGGCGGGGGTACGATGGAGACCCAGTACTTC.

This rearrangement joins TRBV5-4 to TRBJ2-2; 8 nucleotides match TRBD2. V shed 2 bases, J shed 7 bases, and the junction held 7 bases outside the gene matches. CDR3 length: 15 residues. CDR1 and CDR2 (germline): SGHNT, YYREEE (reference sequence). The CDR3 spells CASSFGLAGFGELFF. The DNA for the CDR3 is TGTGCCAGCAGCTTTGGGTTAGCGGGGTTCGGGGAGCTGTTTTTT.

This clone was counted a few times. The chain employs TRBV7-8 and TRBJ2-1; 10 positions match TRBD2. The CDR3 extends over 19 amino acids. The V gene's germline CDR1 is SGHVS and CDR2 FQNEAQ. The V segment lost 0 bases and the J segment 2 bases; nucleotides outside the gene matches: 10. CDR3 sequence (DNA): TGTGCCAGCAGCTTAGCTGTTAGCGGGGGGATTTCCGCCTACAATGAGCAGTTCTTC. As protein: CASSLAVSGGISAYNEQFF.

The rearrangement joins TRBV28 to TRBJ1-5; 8 bases are a match to TRBD1. The CDR3 extends over 15 amino acids. Per germline, CDR1 MDHEN and CDR2 SYDVKM. Trimming at V came to 8 bases and at J to 5 bases, leaving 11 bases not matched to a gene. The CDR3 sequence is CASDRQGIRHQPQHF. For the CDR3, the DNA is TGTGCCAGCGACAGACAGGGGATCCGGCATCAGCCCCAGCATTTT. The variable domain in full, completed from reference TRBV28 and TRBJ1-5, reads DVKVTQSSRYLVKRTGEKVFLECVQDMDHENMFWYRQDPGLGLRLIYFSYDVKMKEKGDIPEGYSVSREKKERFSLILESASTNQTSMYLCASDRQGIRHQPQHFGDGTRLSIL.

The genes are TRBV7-3 and TRBJ2-1, with 7 bases identical to TRBD2. V lost 3 bases to trimming and J lost 8 bases; unmatched junction nucleotides: 10. Looked up from germline, CDR1 is SGHTA and CDR2 is FQGTGA. This CDR3 has 15 amino acids. In DNA, the CDR3 is TGTGCCAGCAGCTTGAACGGGGGGTCAAGCGATGAGCAGTTCTTC. This sequence encodes CASSLNGGSSDEQFF.

The rearrangement uses TRBV2 and TRBJ2-5, with D possibly TRBD2 on 5 matching bases. Germline V gives CDR1 SNHLY, CDR2 FYNNEI. This CDR3 comprises 14 residues. V dropped 7 bases and J dropped 5 bases, with 17 bases sitting between them. This CDR3 is CASISDPSGETQYF. For the CDR3, the DNA is TGTGCCAGCATCTCGGACCCGTCGGGGGAGACCCAGTACTTC.

This clone has just a few counts. J is TRBJ1-1 and V is TRBV5-1, with D perhaps TRBD1 (5 bases). With 0 bases removed from V and 3 bases from J, the gap between germline ends came to 15 bases. The length of the CDR3 is 16 residues. Germline lookup yields CDR1 SGHRS and CDR2 YFSETQ. The CDR3 is CASSLVGGFSDTEAFF. The CDR3 region has the DNA TGCGCCAGCAGCTTGGTTGGGGGGTTCAGCGACACTGAAGCTTTCTTT.

A few counts support this clone. This chain connects TRBV6-1 to TRBJ2-2; TRBD2 matches at 7 bases. Germline loops: CDR1 MNHNS, CDR2 SASEGT. The CDR3 length is 14 residues. Trimming took 6 bases from V and 3 from J; bases not matched to a gene: 4. The CDR3 nucleotides are TGTGCCAGCAGGGGACTATCGGACACCGGGGAGCTGTTTTTT. This gives the protein CASRGLSDTGELFF.

This sequence joins TRBV7-3 and TRBJ2-2; D is unresolved. The CDR3 spans 13 residues. V was clipped by 5 bases and J by 9 bases, with 13 bases between them. Germline V CDR1 and CDR2: SGHTA, FQGTGA. This CDR3 is CASSGGNIRELFF. The CDR3 coding sequence is TGTGCCAGCAGCGGCGGAAATATACGGGAGCTGTTTTTT. The whole variable domain, remainder taken from reference TRBV7-3 and TRBJ2-2, is GAGVSQTPSNKVTEKGKYVELRCDPISGHTALYWYRQSLGQGPEFLIYFQGTGAADDSGLPNDRFFAVRPEGSVSTLKIQRTERGDSAVYLCASSGGNIRELFFGEGSRLTVL.

Only a few counts were recorded for this clone. Relative to the germline gene, one junction end is altered; a read error may explain this. The chain links TRBV6-1 to TRBJ2-3; 7 bases map to TRBD1. CDR1 and CDR2 from the germline V gene are MNHNS and SASEGT. The CDR3 contains 13 residues. CDR3 in DNA: TGTGCCAGAACAAGGGACAGCACAGATAAGCAGTATTTT. Protein sequence: CARTRDSTDKQYF.

The gene calls are TRBV5-4 and TRBJ2-5; 9 bases agree with TRBD1. The CDR3 is 14 residues long. Germline CDR1 and CDR2: SGHNT and YYREEE (reference sequence). V was pared by 0 bases and J by 5 bases, with 2 bases of the junction left unmatched. CDR3 loop: CASSLEQGAETQYF. Written as DNA, the CDR3 is TGTGCCAGCAGCTTGGAACAGGGGGCGGAGACCCAGTACTTC.

This clone was picked up a small number of times. This chain links TRBV6-1 with TRBJ1-2; D is undetermined. The CDR3 is 12 residues long. V was pared by 4 bases and J by 7 bases, with 10 bases between. The germline V gene encodes CDR1 MNHNS and CDR2 SASEGT. CDR3 loop: CASSGEGFGYTF. CDR3 DNA: TGTGCCAGCAGTGGGGAGGGATTTGGCTACACCTTC.

This rearrangement joins TRBV6-1 to TRBJ2-1, with D possibly TRBD1 on 6 matching bases. Trimming took 0 bases from V and 4 from J, leaving 16 bases between them. Germline loops: CDR1 MNHNS, CDR2 SASEGT. CDR3 length equals 17 residues. For the CDR3, the DNA is TGTGCCAGCAGTGAAGCCAATTACAGGGACGGTTACAATGAGCAGTTCTTC. Translation: CASSEANYRDGYNEQFF.

This clone was recorded only once. The chain has TRBV15 and TRBJ2-1; TRBD2 might be the D (5 bases). CDR1 and CDR2 (germline): LNHNV, YYDKDF (reference sequence). The CDR3 runs 13 residues. V dropped 1 base and J dropped 5 bases, with 6 bases sitting between them. CDR3 nucleotides: TGTGCCACCAGCAGAGCACTAGACAATGAGCAGTTCTTC. As protein: CATSRALDNEQFF.

This clone was found a few times. Other DNA sequences in the sample encode the same CDR3. The chain joins TRBV27 to TRBJ2-1, with 10 bases fitting TRBD2. The CDR3 is 16 residues long. Germline CDR1 reads MNHEY; CDR2 reads SMNVEV (reference sequence). With 3 bases clipped from V and 8 bases from J, the junction kept 10 bases outside the gene matches. CDR3 nucleotides: TGTGCCAGCAGTTTCAGCGGGGGGGGCCTCCGCGATGAGCAGTTCTTC. It encodes CASSFSGGGLRDEQFF.

V gene TRBV18 combines with J gene TRBJ2-2; D is unclear. CDR3 length: 12 residues. Trimming left V 6 bases short and J 2 bases short, with 4 bases between. The germline V gene encodes CDR1 KGHSH and CDR2 LQKENI. The CDR3 reads CASSSNTGELFF. The CDR3 DNA reads as TGTGCCAGCTCCTCCAACACCGGGGAGCTGTTTTTT.

Concerning this clone itself: One end of the junction fails to match germline, which may point to a read error. Other DNA sequences in this specimen translate into the identical CDR3. The chain couples TRBV6-6 to TRBJ1-2; D perhaps matches TRBD1 (6 bases). CDR3 length: 15 residues. Germline loops: CDR1 MNHNY, CDR2 SVGAGI (reference sequence). The CDR3 loop is CASSYGGAQVYGYTF. Here the CDR3 DNA reads TGTGCCAGTAGTTATGGGGGGGCGCAAGTCTATGGCTACACCTTC.

The rearrangement links TRBV6-6 to TRBJ2-1; D is possibly TRBD1 (7 bases). The CDR3 covers 15 residues. The germline V gene has CDR1 MNHNY and CDR2 SVGAGI (reference sequence). V lost 10 bases and J 0 bases, leaving 16 bases between the germline ends. The CDR3: CATLPGGSSYNEQFF. The CDR3 DNA reads TGTGCCACCCTCCCAGGGGGGAGCTCCTACAATGAGCAGTTCTTC.